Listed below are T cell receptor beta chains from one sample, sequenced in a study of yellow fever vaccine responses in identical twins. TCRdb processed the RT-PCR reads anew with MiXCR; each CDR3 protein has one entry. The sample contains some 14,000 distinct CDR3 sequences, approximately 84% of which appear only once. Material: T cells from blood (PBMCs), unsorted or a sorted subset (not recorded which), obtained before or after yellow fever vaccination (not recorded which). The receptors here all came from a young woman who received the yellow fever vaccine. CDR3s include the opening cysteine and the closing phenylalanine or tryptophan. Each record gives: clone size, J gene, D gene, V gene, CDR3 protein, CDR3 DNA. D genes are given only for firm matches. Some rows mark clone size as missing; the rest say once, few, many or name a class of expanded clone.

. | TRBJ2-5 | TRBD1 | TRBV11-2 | CASSNYRGTSETQYF | TGTGCCAGCAGCAACTACAGGGGTACGTCGGAGACCCAGTACTTC
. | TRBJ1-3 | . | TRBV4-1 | CASSQDGSYSGNTIYF | TGCGCCAGCAGCCAAGATGGCAGCTACTCTGGAAACACCATATATTTT
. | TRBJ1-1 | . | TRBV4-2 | CASSQLLLFSPGLNTEAFF | TGTGCCAGCAGCCAACTCCTCTTATTCAGCCCTGGGTTGAACACTGAAGCTTTCTTT
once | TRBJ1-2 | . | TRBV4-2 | CASSPDTGNFYGYTF | TGTGCCAGCAGCCCTGACACAGGAAACTTCTATGGCTACACCTTC
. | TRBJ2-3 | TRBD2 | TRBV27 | CASSFWAGEGTDTQYF | TGTGCCAGCAGCTTCTGGGCGGGAGAGGGGACAGATACGCAGTATTTT
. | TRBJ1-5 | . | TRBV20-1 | CSARPGAIVGNQPQHF | TGCAGTGCTAGGCCAGGGGCCATAGTGGGCAATCAGCCCCAGCATTTT
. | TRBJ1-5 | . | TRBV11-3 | CASSADTLMPQHF | TGTGCCAGCAGCGCGGACACCCTCATGCCCCAGCATTTT
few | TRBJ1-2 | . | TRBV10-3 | CAISETGRRYGYTF | TGTGCCATCAGTGAGACAGGGAGGCGTTATGGCTACACCTTC
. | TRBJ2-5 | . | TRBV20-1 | CSDLGPSETQYF | TGCAGTGATCTAGGCCCGAGCGAGACCCAGTACTTC
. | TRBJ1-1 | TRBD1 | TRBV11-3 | CASSVKGDSTEAFF | TGTGCCAGCAGCGTTAAAGGGGACAGCACTGAAGCTTTCTTT
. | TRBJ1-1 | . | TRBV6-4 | CASSDTGHTEAFF | TGTGCCAGCAGTGACACAGGTCACACTGAAGCTTTCTTT
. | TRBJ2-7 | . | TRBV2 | CASSEDEGIYEQYF | TGTGCCAGCAGTGAAGACGAGGGCATCTACGAGCAGTACTTC
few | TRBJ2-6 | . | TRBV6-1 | CASRQHLAGANVLTF | TGTGCCAGCAGACAACACCTAGCTGGGGCCAACGTCCTGACTTTC
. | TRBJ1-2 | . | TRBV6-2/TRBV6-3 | CASTPGAGAPLGYGYTF | TGTGCCAGCACCCCAGGGGCAGGGGCCCCTCTTGGCTATGGCTACACCTTC
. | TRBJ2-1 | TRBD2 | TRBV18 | CASSPRRSGGSYNEQFF | TGTGCCAGCTCACCACGTCGGTCGGGAGGCTCCTACAATGAGCAGTTCTTC
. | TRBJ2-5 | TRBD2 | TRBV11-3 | CASSLAGGGMGETQYF | TGTGCCAGCAGCTTAGCGGGCGGGGGAATGGGAGAGACCCAGTACTTC
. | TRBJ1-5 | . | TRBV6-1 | CASSATGLWQPQHF | TGTGCCAGCAGTGCCACAGGGTTATGGCAGCCCCAGCATTTT
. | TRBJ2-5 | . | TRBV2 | CASRENSNQETQYF | TGTGCCAGCAGGGAAAACTCTAACCAAGAGACCCAGTACTTC
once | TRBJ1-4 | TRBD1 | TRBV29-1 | CSVGGDRSEKLFF | TGCAGCGTTGGTGGGGACAGGTCTGAAAAACTGTTTTTT
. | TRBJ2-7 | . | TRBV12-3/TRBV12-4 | CASKGDRTYEQYF | TGTGCCAGCAAGGGCGACAGGACCTACGAGCAGTACTTC
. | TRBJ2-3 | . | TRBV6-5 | CASSYTADTQYF | TGTGCCAGCAGTTACACGGCGGATACGCAGTATTTT
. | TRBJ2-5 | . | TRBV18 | CASSPPGGPQETQYF | TGTGCCAGCTCACCTCCAGGAGGGCCTCAAGAGACCCAGTACTTC
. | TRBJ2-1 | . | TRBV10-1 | CASSESTGGAYNEQFF | TGCGCCAGCAGTGAGTCGACTGGAGGGGCGTACAATGAGCAGTTCTTC
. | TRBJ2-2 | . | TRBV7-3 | CASRIPGVTGELFF | TGTGCCAGCAGAATACCAGGGGTTACCGGGGAGCTGTTTTTT
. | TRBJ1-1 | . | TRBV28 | CASSPHAGNTEAFF | TGTGCCAGCAGTCCCCATGCGGGGAACACTGAAGCTTTCTTT
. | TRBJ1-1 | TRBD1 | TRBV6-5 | CASSYGTGLSEAFF | TGTGCCAGCAGTTATGGGACAGGGTTGTCTGAAGCTTTCTTT
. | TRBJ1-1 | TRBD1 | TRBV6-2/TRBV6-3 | CASSYSVGQGFRLNTEAFF | TGTGCCAGCAGTTACTCGGTTGGACAGGGGTTTCGGCTGAACACTGAAGCTTTCTTT
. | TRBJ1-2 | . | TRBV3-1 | CASSQGGAAYGYTF | TGTGCCAGCAGCCAGGGGGGGGCAGCGTATGGCTACACCTTC
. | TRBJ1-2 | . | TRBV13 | CASSSPGRAGSDYGYTF | TGTGCCAGCAGCTCCCCAGGGAGGGCAGGATCCGACTATGGCTACACCTTC
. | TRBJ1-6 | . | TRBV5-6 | CASSLGRDSPLHF | TGTGCCAGCAGCTTGGGCAGAGATTCACCCCTCCACTTT
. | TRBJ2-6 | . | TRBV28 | CASSLLGSTSSGANVLTF | TGTGCCAGCAGTTTATTGGGCAGTACGAGCTCTGGGGCCAACGTCCTGACTTTC
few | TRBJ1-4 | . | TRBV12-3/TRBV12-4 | CASSFGGRAGGEKLFF | TGTGCCAGCAGTTTCGGGGGCAGGGCCGGAGGTGAAAAACTGTTTTTT
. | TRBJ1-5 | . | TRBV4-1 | CASSQVASPSSNQPQHF | TGCGCCAGCAGCCAAGTGGCCTCCCCGAGCAGCAATCAGCCCCAGCATTTT
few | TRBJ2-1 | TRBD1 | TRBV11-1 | CASSIPGTGGYNEQFF | TGTGCCAGCAGCATCCCCGGGACAGGGGGCTACAATGAGCAGTTCTTC
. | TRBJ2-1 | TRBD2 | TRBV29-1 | CSVTSGGIEQFF | TGCAGCGTCACTAGCGGGGGTATTGAGCAGTTCTTC
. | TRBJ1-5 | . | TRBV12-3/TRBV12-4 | CASSLGGASNQPQHF | TGTGCCAGCAGTTTGGGGGGCGCGAGCAATCAGCCCCAGCATTTT
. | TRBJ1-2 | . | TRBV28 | CASTSPTSGQTDGYTF | TGTGCCAGCACATCCCCAACCTCCGGACAGACGGATGGCTACACCTTC
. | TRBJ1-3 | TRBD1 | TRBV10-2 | CASSEFGTGLGNTIYF | TGCGCCAGCAGTGAGTTCGGGACAGGTCTGGGAAACACCATATATTTT
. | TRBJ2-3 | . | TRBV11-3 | CASSLGGLAPTDTQYF | TGTGCCAGCAGCTTAGGGGGCCTAGCCCCCACAGATACGCAGTATTTT
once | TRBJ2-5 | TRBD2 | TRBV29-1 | CSVGIAGETQYF | TGCAGCGTTGGGATAGCGGGGGAGACCCAGTACTTC
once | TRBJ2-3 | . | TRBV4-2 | CASSQNQFQTPDSTQYF | TGTGCCAGCAGCCAAAATCAGTTCCAGACCCCAGACTCTACGCAGTATTTT
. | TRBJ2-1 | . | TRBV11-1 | CASRNSSYNEQFF | TGTGCCAGCCGTAATAGCTCCTACAATGAGCAGTTCTTC
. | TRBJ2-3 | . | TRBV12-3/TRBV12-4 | CASSPGGGWSDTQYF | TGTGCCAGCAGTCCTGGGGGGGGCTGGTCAGATACGCAGTATTTT
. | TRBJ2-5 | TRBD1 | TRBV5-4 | CASSSRDRFQETQYF | TGTGCCAGCAGCTCCCGGGACAGGTTCCAAGAGACCCAGTACTTC
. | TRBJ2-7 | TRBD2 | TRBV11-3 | CASSFTSGDRYEQYF | TGTGCCAGCAGCTTTACTAGCGGGGATCGCTACGAGCAGTACTTC
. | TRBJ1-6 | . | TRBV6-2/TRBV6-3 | CASSYSYNSPLHF | TGTGCCAGCAGTTACTCGTATAATTCACCCCTCCACTTT
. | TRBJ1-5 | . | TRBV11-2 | CASSLDAINQPQHF | TGTGCCAGCAGCTTAGACGCCATCAATCAGCCCCAGCATTTT
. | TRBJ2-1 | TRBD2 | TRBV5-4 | CASSFGLATYNEQFF | TGTGCCAGCAGCTTTGGACTAGCGACCTACAATGAGCAGTTCTTC
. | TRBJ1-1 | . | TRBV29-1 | CSVVTVTEAFF | TGCAGCGTTGTGACAGTCACTGAAGCTTTCTTT
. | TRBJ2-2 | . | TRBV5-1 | CASSLPGITTGELFF | TGCGCCAGCAGCTTGCCGGGAATTACTACCGGGGAGCTGTTTTTT
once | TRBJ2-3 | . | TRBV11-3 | CASSAGPYTDTQYF | TGTGCCAGCAGCGCGGGACCATACACAGATACGCAGTATTTT
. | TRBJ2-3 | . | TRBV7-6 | CASSLAGADTQYF | TGTGCCAGCAGCTTAGCGGGAGCGGATACGCAGTATTTT
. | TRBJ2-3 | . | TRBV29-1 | CSVEHGGDTQYF | TGCAGCGTTGAACATGGTGGGGATACGCAGTATTTT
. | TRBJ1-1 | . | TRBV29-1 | CSVVVAEAFF | TGCAGCGTAGTTGTCGCTGAAGCTTTCTTT
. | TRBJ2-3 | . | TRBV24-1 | CATKGTTDTQYF | TGTGCCACCAAAGGGACAACAGATACGCAGTATTTT